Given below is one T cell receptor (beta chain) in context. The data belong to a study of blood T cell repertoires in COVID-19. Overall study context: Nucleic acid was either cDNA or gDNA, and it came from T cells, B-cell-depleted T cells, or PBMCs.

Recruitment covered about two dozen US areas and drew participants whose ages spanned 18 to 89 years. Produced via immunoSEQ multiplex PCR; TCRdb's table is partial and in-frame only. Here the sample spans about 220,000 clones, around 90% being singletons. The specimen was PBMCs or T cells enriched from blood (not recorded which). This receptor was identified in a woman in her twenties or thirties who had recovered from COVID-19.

The CDR3 bases are TGTGCCAGCAGCTTTGCCCTCTTCGGTCAGCCCCAGCATTTT. Protein: CASSFALFGQPQHF. The chain is built from TRBV7-2 and TRBJ1-5; D gene unclear. V lost 3 bases, J lost 6 bases, and 12 bases lay in between. CDR1 SGHTA and CDR2 FQGNSA come from the germline V gene. CDR3 length equals 14 residues.